This note documents a single T cell receptor (beta chain) sequence. The antigen remains undetermined. This sample stems from a study of Ad26.COV2.S vaccination and SARS-CoV-2 variants. Study overall: Ad26.COV2.S arm of COV1001 included the donor. Study-level points and caveats: From the TCR breadth and depth analyses, total T cell responses may have been underestimated.

V shed 0 bases and J shed 4 bases, with 12 bases lying between them. Germline loops: CDR1 MGHRA, CDR2 YSYEKL. The CDR3 has 15 residues. TCRdb's table, derived via immunoSEQ multiplex PCR, lists solely in-frame clones and lacks some. The sample holds hundreds of thousands of clones, 89% seen once. Treatment noted: around 19 received Ad26.COV2.S at low or high dose, single or two shots; roughly five received placebo; per-sample allocation not given. The investigators took samples on day 63 after the first vaccine or placebo injection. An adult donor aged 18-55 years was enrolled in Boston. The chain employs TRBV4-1 and TRBJ1-2; the D is unclear. The clonotype comes from a person aged 18 to 59 who received the Ad26.COV2.S COVID-19 vaccine or a placebo. The specimen was peripheral blood, collected in a trial of Ad26.COV2.S vaccine versus placebo. CDR3 bases: TGCGCCAGCAGCCAAGAATATAAAACCGGCTATGGCTACACCTTC. It translates to CASSQEYKTGYGYTF.